This T cell receptor (beta chain) was found in a study of shared clonotypes between healthy human individuals. On the study more broadly: Per-donor plates numbered three CD4 naive, three CD4 memory, two CD8 naive and one CD8 memory. General study points: Memory subsets had estimated richness that was generally smaller than that of naive subsets.

Details on this clone: Its target is not known.

The table came from immunoSEQ multiplex PCR; TCRdb's copy has only in-frame clones and leaves some out. Among around 700,000 clones listed, roughly 70% were seen once. The CDR3 extends over 17 amino acids. Trimming removed 0 bases at V and 2 bases at J, with 13 bases between. CDR1 and CDR2 (germline): MGHRA, YSYEKL. This chain links TRBV4-1 with TRBJ2-2, with D tentatively TRBD2 (5 bases). This receptor was taken from a young woman in good health. The sequenced sample was memory CD4+ T cells sorted from blood. As for subset: CD45RA-negative fraction. The CDR3 loop is CASSQDFTRSNTGELFF. Written as DNA, the CDR3 is TGCGCCAGCAGCCAAGATTTTACTAGGTCAAACACCGGGGAGCTGTTTTTT.